This T cell receptor beta chain was captured by sequencing in a study of blood T cell repertoires in COVID-19 (dated by TCRdb to between 2020 and 2021). Study-level background: The collaborator samples originated in the United States, Italy and Spain and spanned the acute and convalescent phases of COVID-19. The prospective study material was composed of cDNA or gDNA derived from T cells, B-cell-depleted T cells, or PBMCs. Subjects who had been exposed to COVID-19, were actively infected with it, or had recovered from it provided the deeply sampled blood TCRbeta repertoires that made up the dataset. The repertoires were released in a freely available public database intended as a resource for research on the immune response to SARS-CoV-2. The samples were drawn from the first 160 participants of the ongoing ImmuneRACE study and from more than 1,000 subjects provided by 6 global collaborators. A de-identified subject ID, COVID-19 status, age in years and sex were almost always included in the sample metadata. Where available, HLA class I and class II types were taken from metadata supplied by the sample provider and were not determined by assay-based typing. General study outcomes and caveats: The amount of clinical and demographic metadata varied by source and participant and was provided uncurated.

The immunoSEQ Assay, a bias-controlled multiplex PCR, was used to amplify TCRbeta CDR3 regions from genomic DNA. In the original analysis: The number of nucleated cells in each sample was estimated by amplification of reference gene primers within the assay. To quantify the absolute abundance of each unique TCRbeta CDR3 rearrangement, sequence reads were collapsed and filtered. For each sample, productive Simpson clonality was calculated by taking the square root of Simpson's diversity index across productive rearrangements. TCRdb re-hosts the immuneACCESS table, in-frame sequences only. Its copies lack some clones; in the studies checked, an unresolved V gene accounts for under half of them, and the cause for the rest is not known. The D gene and trimming were derived from the DNA, and the V and J assignments and clone size from that table. Counted in this sample were 200,000 to 300,000 clones; 70% to 90% of them appeared once. In total, the top ten clones hold around 1.7% of the sample.

In the prospective study, participants were roughly 18 to 100 years old, resided in 20 to 30 geographic areas of the United States, and were enrolled through a virtual design. Cohort assignment in the prospective study relied on participant-reported clinical history from a screening survey and a study questionnaire. ImmuneRACE Cohort 3 recovered participants were defined by two consecutive negative NP/OP PCR tests, healthcare professional clearance, or symptom resolution. In the prospective study, mobile phlebotomists collected whole blood, serum and a nasopharyngeal or oropharyngeal swab from each participant. Additional blood draws and questionnaires over an approximately two-month period could optionally be provided by prospective study participants. Blood samples from the prospective study were shipped frozen or at room temperature prior to DNA extraction. Trimming costs V 0 bases and J 2 bases, and their ends lie 11 bases apart. The CDR3 measures 16 amino acids from cysteine to phenylalanine. Solely the CDR3 DNA is kept, with 48 bases framed from the first base. From the germline V gene, CDR1 is LGHNA and CDR2 is YSLEER.

A remark on this clone: It lacks a known antigen. Base qualities are not at hand, and no much larger clone is one base apart.

The receptor was isolated from a man in his forties who had recovered from COVID-19. Sequenced material: PBMCs or T cells enriched from blood (not recorded which). The chain employs TRBV4-3 and TRBJ1-5, with the D gene call left open. The nucleotide sequence reads TGCGCCAGCAGCCAAGAGACGGGGTTAGGCAATCAGCCCCAGCATTTT. Its protein is CASSQETGLGNQPQHF.